The 15 T cell receptor beta chains listed next were all sequenced from one sample in a study of T-cell memory formation after mild COVID-19 (dated by TCRdb to 2020 to 2023). Library preparation was by 5' RACE. Sequencer: Illumina NovaSeq 6000. The public sequencing data were trimmed at Q25 with fastp and processed into clonotypes with MiXCR by TCRdb, which kept only in-frame beta chains. Here each entry gathers all rows of one CDR3 protein and keeps the most common genes and DNA. This sample holds approximately 300,000 distinct CDR3 sequences; over 7% were observed only once. Around a fifth of the sample is taken by the ten largest. Sample: PBMCs or a T cell subset sorted from them (not recorded which). The origin of the receptors is a man aged 18 to 35 who had mild COVID-19 (a few samples of this study predate the infection). The sample titles of this study are shuffled in the database, so cell type and time point are left out; the donor was told from shared clones.

The chain is built from TRBV6-5 and TRBJ1-2; D not resolved. The CDR3 has 14 residues. CDR1 and CDR2 from the germline V gene are MNHEY and SVGAGI. The ends were cut back, 5 bases at V and 2 bases at J, with 12 bases in the middle. Here the CDR3 DNA reads TGTGCCAGCAGTAGCCACCAAAGGAACTATGGCTACACCTTC. It encodes CASSSHQRNYGYTF.

This clonotype was seen only a few times. CDR3 nucleotide sequence: TGTGCCAGCAGCTTTCGAGCGGGGGGTGACAATGAGCAGTTCTTC. This encodes CASSFRAGGDNEQFF. The rearrangement uses TRBV7-2 and TRBJ2-1; 9 nucleotides match TRBD2. The CDR3 is 15 amino acids. Looked up from germline, CDR1 is SGHTA and CDR2 is FQGNSA. Losses at the gene ends were 3 bases for V and 5 bases for J; bases not matched to a gene: 5. Combining the CDR3 with reference TRBV7-2 and TRBJ2-1 gives the whole variable domain GAGVSQSPSNKVTEKGKDVELRCDPISGHTALYWYRQSLGQGLEFLIYFQGNSAPDKSGLPSDRFSAERTGGSVSTLTIQRTQQEDSAVYLCASSFRAGGDNEQFFGPGTRLTVL.

The chain is built from TRBV24-1 and TRBJ2-1; TRBD2 matches 8 bases. CDR3 length equals 14 residues. The V gene end was trimmed by 4 bases and the J gene end by 10 bases; junction bases not matched to a gene: 8. Germline assignment: CDR1 KGHDR and CDR2 SFDVKD. CDR3 in DNA: TGTGCCACCAGTGAACATGGACTAGCATCCGAGCAGTTCTTC. Its protein is CATSEHGLASEQFF.

The chain joins TRBV12-5 to TRBJ2-2; TRBD2 matches at 9 bases. Germline CDR1 reads LGHNT; CDR2 reads FRNRAP. The CDR3 is made up of 15 amino acids. V was clipped by 1 base and J by 9 bases; unmatched bases: 6. The CDR3 reads CASGLDVAGDRELFF. DNA of the CDR3: TGTGCTAGTGGTTTGGACGTAGCGGGGGACAGGGAGCTGTTTTTT.

The genes are TRBV12-3 or TRBV12-4 and TRBJ2-7; TRBD1 or TRBD2 may be the D gene (6 bases each). The CDR3 contains 17 residues. The V and J ends lost 2 bases and 0 bases respectively, with 17 bases between them. CDR3: CASSLTVGGPTSYEQYF. CDR3 sequence (DNA): TGTGCCAGCAGTTTAACGGTAGGGGGGCCAACCTCCTACGAGCAGTACTTC.

The CDR3 region is CASSLFLAGGQETQYF. CDR3 in DNA: TGTGCCAGCAGCTTGTTCCTAGCGGGGGGTCAAGAGACCCAGTACTTC. J is TRBJ2-5 and V is TRBV5-4; 11 bases are a match to TRBD2. CDR1 is SGHNT and CDR2 is YYREEE in the germline V gene (reference sequence). This CDR3 spans 16 amino acids. After removal of 1 base from V and 2 bases from J, the junction contained 4 bases not matched to a gene.

This clonotype appeared a few times. The chain joins TRBV24-1 to TRBJ2-2, with TRBD1 matching 7 bases. In germline, CDR1 is KGHDR, CDR2 SFDVKD. Trimming cost V 7 bases and J 4 bases; bases outside gene matches: 5. This CDR3 contains 14 residues. The CDR3 bases are TGTGCCACCAGGACAGGGATAGGCACCGGGGAGCTGTTTTTT. It specifies CATRTGIGTGELFF.

To note about this clonotype: A clone one base away is much larger, so this may be a read error. The rearrangement links TRBV6-4 to TRBJ2-3; D remains unclear. The CDR3 consists of 11 residues. V lost 1 base and J 6 bases, leaving 2 bases between the germline ends. Germline V gene sequence: CDR1 MRHNA, CDR2 SNTAGT. The chain's CDR3 is CASSDWDTQYF. The DNA for the CDR3 is TGTGCCAGCAGTGACTGGGATACGCAGTATTTT.

This clonotype has a handful of counts. This chain connects TRBV24-1 to TRBJ1-2; D perhaps matches TRBD1 (6 bases). Germline loops: CDR1 KGHDR, CDR2 SFDVKD. The CDR3 sequence is 16 residues long. Deletions cut 4 bases from V and 6 bases from J, with 20 bases between. CDR3 residues: CATSESDDWGADGYTF. The DNA for the CDR3 is TGTGCCACCAGTGAGTCGGACGATTGGGGGGCGGATGGCTACACCTTC.

The rearrangement joins TRBV7-8 to TRBJ2-5, with D unclear. Trimming removed 1 base at V and 2 bases at J, with 14 bases between. Germline lookup yields CDR1 SGHVS and CDR2 FQNEAQ. CDR3 length equals 16 residues. In nucleotides, the CDR3 is TGTGCCAGCAGCTTAGATCTTGGGCAGAGACAAGAGACCCAGTACTTC. Protein product: CASSLDLGQRQETQYF.

This clonotype showed up many times. The V gene is TRBV4-3, the J gene TRBJ2-5, with no clear D. Germline assignment: CDR1 LGHNA and CDR2 YSLEER. The V end was cut by 4 bases, the J end by 3 bases, with 9 bases between. The length of the CDR3 is 13 residues. The CDR3 nucleotides are TGCGCCAGCAGCCCCTCTAGGGAAGAGACCCAGTACTTC. Encoded protein: CASSPSREETQYF.

The chain joins TRBV5-1 to TRBJ2-1, with D perhaps TRBD2 (5 bases). The length of the CDR3 is 18 residues. Per germline, CDR1 SGHRS and CDR2 YFSETQ. V was shortened by 1 base and J by 0 bases, with 17 bases between the two germline ends. The CDR3 reads CASSLFTTERSSYNEQFF. The CDR3 nucleotides are TGCGCCAGCAGCTTGTTCACGACGGAGCGGAGCTCCTACAATGAGCAGTTCTTC.

This clonotype was counted only a few times. This chain links TRBV4-1 with TRBJ2-1; no clear D. Germline-derived CDR1 and CDR2 are MGHRA and YSYEKL. The CDR3 totals 15 residues. Trimming shortened V by 4 bases and J by 5 bases, and 15 bases separated the two germline ends. CDR3 nucleotide sequence: TGCGCCAGCAGCCCAGCTACGCCATCGAACAATGAGCAGTTCTTC. It encodes CASSPATPSNNEQFF.

This clonotype was seen only a few times. The chain links TRBV7-9 to TRBJ1-5; tentatively, D is TRBD1 (5 bases). This CDR3 comprises 15 residues. The V end lost 4 bases, the J end lost 2 bases, and 12 bases lay between the germline ends. Germline loops: CDR1 SEHNR, CDR2 FQNEAQ (reference sequence). CDR3 nucleotides: TGTGCCAGCAGCTCCATCAGGGAAGGCAATCAGCCCCAGCATTTT. As protein: CASSSIREGNQPQHF.

This clonotype occurred many times. The chain employs TRBV20-1 and TRBJ1-5; 8 bases agree with TRBD1. The length of the CDR3 is 13 residues. CDR1 and CDR2 from the germline V gene are DFQATT and SNEGSKA (reference sequence). J gave up 11 bases and V 0 bases, and 6 bases lay outside the gene matches. CDR3 in DNA: TGCAGTGCTAGAGATGACAGGGGTCAAGCCCAGCATTTT. Amino acids: CSARDDRGQAQHF.